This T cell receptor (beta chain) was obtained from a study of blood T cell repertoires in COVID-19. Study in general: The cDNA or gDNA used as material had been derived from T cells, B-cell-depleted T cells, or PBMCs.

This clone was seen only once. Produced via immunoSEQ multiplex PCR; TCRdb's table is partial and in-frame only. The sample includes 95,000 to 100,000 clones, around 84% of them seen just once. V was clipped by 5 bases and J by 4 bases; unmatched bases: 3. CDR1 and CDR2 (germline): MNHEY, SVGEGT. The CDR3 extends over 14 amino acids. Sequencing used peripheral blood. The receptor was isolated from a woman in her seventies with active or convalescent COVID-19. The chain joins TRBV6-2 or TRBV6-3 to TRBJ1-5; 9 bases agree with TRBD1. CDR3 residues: CASSRQGENQPQHF. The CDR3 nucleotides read TGTGCCAGCAGTCGACAGGGGGAAAATCAGCCCCAGCATTTT.